This T cell receptor (beta chain) was found in a study of blood T cells in healthy people across ages. Looking at the study overall: Capture by template switching was about one barcoded beta molecule per two T cells.

Worth noting for this clonotype: Antigen unknown.

The CDR3 contains 15 residues. The germline gives CDR1 MNHNS, CDR2 SASEGT. V gave up 6 bases and J gave up 6 bases, with 18 bases separating them. Per sample, extraction of total RNA gave at least 5.5 micrograms in every case. With a J-beta primer mix and a sample-barcoded 5' primer, a second PCR ran about 6 to 11 cycles. Every cDNA molecule carried a tag from a template-switch adaptor bearing 12 random nucleotides. TCRdb reprocessed the 5' RACE reads via MiXCR and lists one record per CDR3 protein. This sample has approximately 900,000 distinct CDR3 sequences, with around 46% found just once. Findings and limits, study-wide: A roughly linear age-dependent decrease characterized TCR beta diversity per million T cells.

The chain is built from TRBV6-1 and TRBJ2-1; D is unresolved. This sequence was found in a man aged 25-40 years in good health. The sequenced sample consisted of blood. In DNA, the CDR3 is TGTGCCAGCAGGGAACCGATAGTTTTAGTCAATGAGCAGTTCTTC. Residues: CASREPIVLVNEQFF.